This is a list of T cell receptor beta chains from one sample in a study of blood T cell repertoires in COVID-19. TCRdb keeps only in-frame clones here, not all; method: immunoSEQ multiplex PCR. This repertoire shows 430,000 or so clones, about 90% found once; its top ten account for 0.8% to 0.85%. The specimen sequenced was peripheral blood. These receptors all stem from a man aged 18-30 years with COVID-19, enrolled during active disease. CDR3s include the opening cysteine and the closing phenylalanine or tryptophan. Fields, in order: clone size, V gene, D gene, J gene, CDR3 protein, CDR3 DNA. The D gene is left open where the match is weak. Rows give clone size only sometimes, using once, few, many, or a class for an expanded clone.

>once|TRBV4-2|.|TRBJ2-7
CASSPLGSGEQYF
TGTGCCAGCAGCCCCCTGGGTTCGGGCGAGCAGTACTTC
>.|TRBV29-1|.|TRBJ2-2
CSVLPGRGDPGELFF
TGCAGCGTCCTCCCGGGCAGGGGGGATCCGGGGGAGCTGTTTTTT
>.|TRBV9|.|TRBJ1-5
CASSVGPAGHQAQHF
TGTGCCAGCAGCGTAGGTCCGGCGGGTCATCAAGCCCAGCATTTT
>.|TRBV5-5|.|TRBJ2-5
CASSIAGSQETQYF
TGTGCCAGCAGCATAGCCGGGAGCCAAGAGACCCAGTACTTC
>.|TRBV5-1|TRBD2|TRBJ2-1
CASSLELAGGNEQFF
TGCGCCAGCAGCTTGGAACTAGCGGGAGGCAATGAGCAGTTCTTC
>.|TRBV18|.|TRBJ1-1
CASSPPGVRNTEAFF
TGTGCCAGCTCACCCCCGGGGGTTCGAAACACTGAAGCTTTCTTT
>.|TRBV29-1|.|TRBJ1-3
CSVEGRNSGNTIYF
TGCAGCGTTGAAGGGAGAAATTCTGGAAACACCATATATTTT
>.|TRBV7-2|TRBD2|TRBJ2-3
CASSQTSGAAGTQYF
TGTGCCAGCAGCCAGACTAGCGGGGCCGCAGGTACGCAGTATTTT
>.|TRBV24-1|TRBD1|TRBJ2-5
CATSERQGAGVETQYF
TGTGCCACCAGTGAACGCCAGGGGGCCGGGGTAGAGACCCAGTACTTC
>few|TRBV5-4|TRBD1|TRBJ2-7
CASSTRTGQTYEQYF
TGTGCCAGCAGCACAAGGACAGGGCAGACCTACGAGCAGTACTTC
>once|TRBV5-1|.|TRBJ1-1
CASSSDRANTEAFF
TGCGCCAGCAGCTCGGACAGAGCGAACACTGAAGCTTTCTTT
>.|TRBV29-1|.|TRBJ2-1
CSVSGEQFF
TGCAGCGTTTCGGGTGAGCAGTTCTTC
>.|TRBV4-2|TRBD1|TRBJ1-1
CASSQDQSGTGFTSTEAFF
TGTGCCAGCAGCCAAGACCAGTCCGGGACAGGGTTTACCTCCACTGAAGCTTTCTTT
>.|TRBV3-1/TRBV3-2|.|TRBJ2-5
CASSPHTGQGQETQYF
TGTGCCAGCAGCCCCCACACGGGCCAGGGACAAGAGACCCAGTACTTC
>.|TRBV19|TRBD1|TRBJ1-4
CASSSHRGTTNEKLFF
TGTGCCAGTAGTAGCCACAGGGGCACAACTAATGAAAAACTGTTTTTT
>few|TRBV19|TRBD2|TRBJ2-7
CASSTVLAGYYEQYF
TGTGCCAGTAGTACTGTTCTAGCGGGTTATTACGAGCAGTACTTC
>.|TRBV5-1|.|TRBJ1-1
CASSPGRTQDGSEAFF
TGCGCCAGCTCTCCGGGAAGAACCCAGGATGGGTCTGAAGCTTTCTTT
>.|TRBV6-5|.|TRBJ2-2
CASSPKMRGTGELFF
TGTGCCAGCAGTCCCAAGATGCGCGGAACCGGGGAGCTGTTTTTT
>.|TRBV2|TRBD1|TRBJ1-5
CASNSGGNQPQHF
TGTGCCAGCAACTCAGGGGGAAATCAGCCCCAGCATTTT
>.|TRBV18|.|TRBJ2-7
CASSPSLSYEQYF
TGTGCCAGCTCACCCTCCCTCTCCTACGAGCAGTACTTC
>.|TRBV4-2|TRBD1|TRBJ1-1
CASSQEDRGGTEAFF
TGTGCCAGCAGCCAAGAGGACAGGGGAGGGACTGAAGCTTTCTTT
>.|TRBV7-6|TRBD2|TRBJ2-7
CASSQNRGREYEQYF
TGTGCCAGCAGCCAAAACCGGGGGAGGGAGTACGAGCAGTACTTC
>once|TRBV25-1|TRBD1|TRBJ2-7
CASTRSGTGAYEQYF
TGTGCCAGCACAAGGTCCGGGACAGGGGCCTACGAGCAGTACTTC
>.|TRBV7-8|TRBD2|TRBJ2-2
CASSPTGGRDTGELFF
TGTGCCAGCAGCCCCACGGGGGGACGGGACACCGGGGAGCTGTTTTTT
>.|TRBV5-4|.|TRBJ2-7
CASSFNSRYEQYF
TGTGCCAGCAGCTTCAACTCCCGGTACGAGCAGTACTTC
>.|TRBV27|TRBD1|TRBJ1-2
CASSTDRFNGYTF
TGTGCCAGCAGTACGGACAGGTTCAATGGCTACACCTTC
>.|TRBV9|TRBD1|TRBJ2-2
CASSPRQGAPGELFF
TGTGCCAGCTCCCCTCGACAGGGGGCGCCCGGGGAGCTGTTTTTT
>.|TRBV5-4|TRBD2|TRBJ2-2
CASSWRGANTGELFF
TGTGCCAGCAGCTGGCGGGGGGCGAACACCGGGGAGCTGTTTTTT
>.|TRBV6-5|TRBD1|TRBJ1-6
CASSYQGQGNSPLHF
TGTGCCAGCAGTTACCAGGGACAGGGGAATTCACCCCTCCACTTT
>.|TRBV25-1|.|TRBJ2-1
CASSVQTREREQFF
TGTGCCAGCAGTGTCCAGACCAGGGAACGAGAGCAGTTCTTC
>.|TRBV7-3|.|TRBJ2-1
CASSLTGDEQFF
TGTGCCAGCAGCTTAACAGGGGATGAGCAGTTCTTC
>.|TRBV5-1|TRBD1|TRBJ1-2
CASSPNRDRYGYTF
TGCGCCAGCAGCCCAAATAGGGACAGGTATGGCTACACCTTC
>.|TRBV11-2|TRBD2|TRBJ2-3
CASSFSGGETDTQYF
TGTGCCAGCAGCTTTAGCGGGGGGGAGACAGATACGCAGTATTTT
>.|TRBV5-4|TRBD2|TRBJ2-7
CASSTGLDTYEQYF
TGTGCCAGCAGCACGGGACTAGACACCTACGAGCAGTACTTC
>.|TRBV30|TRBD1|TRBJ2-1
CAWRPGTVTSEQFF
TGTGCCTGGAGGCCCGGGACAGTCACCAGTGAGCAGTTCTTC
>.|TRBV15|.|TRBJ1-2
CATSRDLAVSGKGDGYTF
TGTGCCACCAGCAGAGATCTGGCAGTGAGTGGTAAAGGGGATGGCTACACCTTC
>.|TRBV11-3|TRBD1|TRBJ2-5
CASSLEARGLGETQYF
TGTGCCAGCAGCCTTGAGGCCAGGGGGCTTGGGGAGACCCAGTACTTC
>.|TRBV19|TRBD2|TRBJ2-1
CASSIEAGGRGEQFF
TGTGCCAGTAGTATCGAAGCGGGAGGGAGGGGAGAGCAGTTCTTC
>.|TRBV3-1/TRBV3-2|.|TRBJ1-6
CASSQAGGSSYNSPLHF
TGTGCCAGCAGCCAAGCTGGCGGTAGCTCCTATAATTCACCCCTCCACTTT
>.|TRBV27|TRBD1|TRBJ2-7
CASSTWDRGYEQYF
TGTGCCAGCAGTACCTGGGACAGGGGTTACGAGCAGTACTTC